This passage covers 28 T cell receptor beta chains from one sample sequenced in a study of monozygotic twins with inflammatory bowel disease. TCRdb reprocessed the 5' RACE reads and reports one entry per CDR3 protein, with no DNA. The data show 420,000 or so distinct CDR3 sequences, and the top ten clones hold 2% to 3%. The sequencing sample was made of blood. The source is a human donor with ulcerative colitis or Crohn's disease, or a healthy co-twin of an affected twin (not recorded which).

The chain carries TRBV12-3 or TRBV12-4 and TRBJ2-6. The CDR3 contains 13 residues. CDR3 sequence: CASRFYGANVLTF.

The chain links TRBV5-1 to TRBJ2-1; lacking DNA, the TRBD1 call made by TCRdb goes unchecked. The CDR3 loop spans 19 amino acids. From germline, CDR1 is SGHRS and CDR2 YFSETQ. The CDR3 protein is CASSLTPFGEDGGRGIQFF.

This chain connects TRBV27 to TRBJ1-6. CDR1 MNHEY and CDR2 SMNVEV come from the germline V gene (reference sequence). CDR3 length: 13 residues. The CDR3 spells CASSLSVNSPLHF.

The gene calls are TRBV5-1 and TRBJ2-7. Per germline, CDR1 SGHRS and CDR2 YFSETQ. This CDR3 comprises 14 residues. CDR3 loop: CASSLPGSSYEQYF.

This chain uses TRBV20-1 with TRBJ2-2; there is no DNA to check the TCRdb D call of TRBD2. Germline assignment: CDR1 DFQATT and CDR2 SNEGSKA (reference sequence). The CDR3 loop spans 16 amino acids. This CDR3 is CSAMGLVGSQVGELFF.

This sequence joins TRBV7-7 and TRBJ2-3; with no DNA, the TCRdb D assignment of TRBD1 cannot be verified. This CDR3 is 15 amino acids long. Germline V lookup: CDR1 SSHAT, CDR2 FNYEAQ (reference sequence). This CDR3 reads CASSPMVGGTDTQYF. The full variable domain, in which reference TRBV7-7 and TRBJ2-3 provide the parts outside the CDR3, is GAGVSQSPRYKVTKRGQDVTLRCDPISSHATLYWYQQALGQGPEFLTYFNYEAQPDKSGLPSDRFSAERPEGSISTLTIQRTEQRDSAMYRCASSPMVGGTDTQYFGPGTRLTVL.

This chain uses TRBV3-1 with TRBJ1-1; TCRdb's assignment of TRBD1 cannot be checked, as there is no DNA. Germline CDR1 LGHDT, CDR2 YNNKEL (reference sequence). This CDR3 spans 13 amino acids. CDR3 amino acids: CASSQQGGSEAFF.

The genes are TRBV12-5 and TRBJ2-5. In germline, CDR1 is LGHNT, CDR2 FRNRAP. The CDR3 consists of 14 residues. The CDR3 is CASGLGRGQETQYF.

This sequence joins TRBV6-1 and TRBJ2-2; TCRdb selects TRBD1, and the lack of DNA leaves this call unchecked. The CDR3 spans 14 residues. Germline V gene lookup returns CDR1 MNHNS and CDR2 SASEGT. The CDR3 region is CASREQGATGELFF.

The rearrangement uses TRBV28 and TRBJ2-1; the D call of TRBD1 rests on TCRdb alone, since no DNA is present to check it. Germline V CDR1 and CDR2: MDHEN, SYDVKM. This CDR3 is 14 amino acids long. The CDR3 is CASSSPPGHNEQFF.

V and J are TRBV12-3 or TRBV12-4 and TRBJ2-1; without DNA, the TCRdb call of TRBD1 cannot be checked. The CDR3 is 14 amino acids. This CDR3 reads CASRRDRGYNEQFF.

The chain couples TRBV28 to TRBJ2-1; TCRdb picks TRBD2, but there is no DNA to check that call. The CDR3 is 19 residues long. Germline V gene data show CDR1 as MDHEN and CDR2 as SYDVKM. The CDR3 reads CASSAWGLAGQSSYNEQFF.

The V gene is TRBV7-6, the J gene TRBJ2-7; TCRdb picks TRBD2, but there is no DNA to check that call. The CDR3 consists of 13 residues. The germline V gene encodes CDR1 SGHVS and CDR2 FNYEAQ. The chain's CDR3 is CASSSARGGEQYF.

The V gene is TRBV2, the J gene TRBJ1-3; there is no DNA to check the TCRdb D call of TRBD1. This CDR3 is built from 16 residues. In germline, CDR1 is SNHLY, CDR2 FYNNEI. CDR3 loop: CASTAQGPSSGNTIYF. Based on the CDR3 plus reference TRBV2 and TRBJ1-3, the full variable domain is EPEVTQTPSHQVTQMGQEVILRCVPISNHLYFYWYRQILGQKVEFLVSFYNNEISEKSEIFDDQFSVERPDGSNFTLKIRSTKLEDSAMYFCASTAQGPSSGNTIYFGEGSWLTVV.

V and J are TRBV19 and TRBJ1-3. There are 15 residues in the CDR3. The germline CDR1 and CDR2 sequences are LNHDA and SQIVND (reference sequence). CDR3 in amino acids: CASSIRHHSGNTIYF.

V is TRBV19 and J is TRBJ1-3; TCRdb selects TRBD1, and the lack of DNA leaves this call unchecked. CDR1 and CDR2 (germline): LNHDA, SQIVND (reference sequence). The CDR3 has 17 amino acids. CDR3 sequence: CASSPPPFMVSGNTIYF.

This chain joins TRBV18 and TRBJ1-5; lacking DNA, the TRBD1 call made by TCRdb goes unchecked. This CDR3 spans 14 amino acids. The germline CDR1 and CDR2 sequences are KGHSH and LQKENI. The CDR3 region is CASSPDSSNQPQHF.

This chain's CDR3 is CSAGATSGRADTQYF. The chain employs TRBV20-1 and TRBJ2-3; TCRdb indicates TRBD2, and absent DNA this call remains unverified. In germline, CDR1 is DFQATT, CDR2 SNEGSKA (reference sequence). The CDR3 runs to 15 residues.

The rearrangement joins TRBV29-1 to TRBJ1-2. The CDR3 loop spans 13 amino acids. Germline V gives CDR1 SQVTM, CDR2 ANQGSEA. CDR3 residues: CSVVGGGTDGYTF.

The chain's CDR3 is CASSQGEAGYQPQHF. This rearrangement joins TRBV28 to TRBJ1-5; TCRdb gives TRBD1 as the D gene, but with no DNA this cannot be confirmed. The germline gives CDR1 MDHEN, CDR2 SYDVKM. The CDR3 is 15 amino acids.

CDR3 loop: CASRVGMNTEAFF. The chain carries TRBV6-2 or TRBV6-3 and TRBJ1-1. The germline V gene encodes CDR1 MNHEY and CDR2 SVGEGT. This CDR3 has 13 residues.

This chain joins TRBV27 and TRBJ1-4; the D gene TCRdb calls, TRBD1, cannot be checked with no DNA. Germline CDR1 and CDR2: MNHEY and SMNVEV (reference sequence). CDR3 length equals 12 residues. The CDR3 loop is CASSKTGGELFF.

The chain uses TRBV5-1 and TRBJ2-1; the D call from TCRdb, TRBD2, cannot be confirmed without DNA. Germline loops: CDR1 SGHRS, CDR2 YFSETQ. The CDR3 is made up of 15 amino acids. The CDR3 spells CASSSGSGKYNEQFF.

CDR3 sequence: CASSMVLPQETQYF. The genes are TRBV5-6 and TRBJ2-5. The length of the CDR3 is 14 residues. CDR1 is SGHDT and CDR2 is YYEEEE in the germline V gene.

This chain connects TRBV30 to TRBJ1-2; TCRdb's D call, TRBD1, is unchecked because there is no DNA. The CDR3 consists of 15 residues. Per the germline V gene, CDR1 is GTSNPN and CDR2 is SVGIG (reference sequence). CDR3 sequence: CAWSVSWGRGYGYTF.

V is TRBV7-2 and J is TRBJ2-2; TCRdb outputs TRBD2, but without DNA this stays unchecked. The V gene's germline CDR1 is SGHTA and CDR2 FQGNSA. This CDR3 comprises 13 residues. The CDR3: CASSPRVPGELFF.

The chain uses TRBV5-1 and TRBJ1-4; TCRdb indicates TRBD1, and absent DNA this call remains unverified. The CDR3 runs 16 residues. From germline, CDR1 is SGHRS and CDR2 YFSETQ. The CDR3 loop is CASSPSVGGGGEKLFF.

The chain couples TRBV20-1 to TRBJ2-4; TCRdb designates TRBD2, a call that cannot be tested without DNA. Germline V gives CDR1 DFQATT, CDR2 SNEGSKA (reference sequence). The CDR3 is 17 amino acids. CDR3 in amino acids: CSANPDLAVLAKNIQYF.